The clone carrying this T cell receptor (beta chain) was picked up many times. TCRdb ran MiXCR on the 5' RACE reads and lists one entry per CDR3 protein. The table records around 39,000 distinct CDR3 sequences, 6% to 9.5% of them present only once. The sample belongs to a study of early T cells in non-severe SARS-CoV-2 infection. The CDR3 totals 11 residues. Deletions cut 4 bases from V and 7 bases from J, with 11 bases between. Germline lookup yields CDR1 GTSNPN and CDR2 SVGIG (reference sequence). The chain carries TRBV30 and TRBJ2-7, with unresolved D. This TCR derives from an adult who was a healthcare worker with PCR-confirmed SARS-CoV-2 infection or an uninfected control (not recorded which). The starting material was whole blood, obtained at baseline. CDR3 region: CAWNFKGEQYF. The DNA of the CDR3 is TGTGCCTGGAACTTCAAAGGAGAGCAGTACTTC.